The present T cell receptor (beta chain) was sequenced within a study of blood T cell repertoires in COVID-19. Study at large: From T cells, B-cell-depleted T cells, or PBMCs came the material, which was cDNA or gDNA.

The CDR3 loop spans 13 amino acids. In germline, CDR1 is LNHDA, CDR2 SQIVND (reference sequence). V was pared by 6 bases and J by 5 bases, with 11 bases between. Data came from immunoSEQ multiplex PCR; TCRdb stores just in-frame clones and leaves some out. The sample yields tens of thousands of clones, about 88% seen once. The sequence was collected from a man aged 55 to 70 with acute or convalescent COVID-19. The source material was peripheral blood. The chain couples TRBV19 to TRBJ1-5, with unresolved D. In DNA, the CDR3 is TGTGCCAGTAGAGCACAGACATATCAGCCCCAGCATTTT. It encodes CASRAQTYQPQHF.